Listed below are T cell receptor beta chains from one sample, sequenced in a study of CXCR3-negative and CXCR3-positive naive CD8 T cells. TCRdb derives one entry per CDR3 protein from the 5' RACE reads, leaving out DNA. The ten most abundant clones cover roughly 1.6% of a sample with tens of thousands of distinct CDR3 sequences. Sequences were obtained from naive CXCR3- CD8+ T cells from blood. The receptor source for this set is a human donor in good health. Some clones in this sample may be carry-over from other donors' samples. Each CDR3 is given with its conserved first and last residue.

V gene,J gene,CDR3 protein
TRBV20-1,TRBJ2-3,CSARDPLGGGAFPGTDTQYF
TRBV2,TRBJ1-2,CASSEGIAPSNYGYTF
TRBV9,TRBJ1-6,CASSEEDRGNSPLHF
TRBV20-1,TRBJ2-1,CSATVPLWSGDVDEQFF
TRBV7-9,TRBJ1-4,CASSHVGKNEKLFF
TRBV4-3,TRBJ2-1,CASSQVGSRVSNEQFF
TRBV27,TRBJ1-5,CASSFIWGLDSNQPQHF
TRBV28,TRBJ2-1,CASSLSDRVSLVNEQFF
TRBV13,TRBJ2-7,CASSLEGRRHEQYF
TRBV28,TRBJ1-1,CASKPTGLNTEAFF
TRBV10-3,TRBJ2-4,CAISERRDRGTKNIQYF
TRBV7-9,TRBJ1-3,CASRGPGSSGNTIYF
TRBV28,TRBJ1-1,CASSLYPNTEAFF